This T cell receptor (beta chain) was captured by sequencing in a study of shared clonotypes between healthy human individuals. Across the study: Donor ages ranged 18 to 49 years: a couple of women, a few men. Points from the study as a whole: With several donors compared, around 4.7% of naive CD4 clonotypes were shared.

V was clipped by 2 bases and J by 3 bases; unmatched bases: 12. The CDR3 spans 17 residues. Germline V CDR1 and CDR2: GTSNPN, SVGIG (reference sequence). Profiling relied on immunoSEQ multiplex PCR, and the TCRdb table lists in-frame clones only, not all of them. The table has hundreds of thousands of clones, about 96% seen once. On this clone: Its antigen is unidentified.

Selected positively for CCR7 and CD45RO-negative, naive CD8 cells excluded terminally differentiated effector memory CD45RA+ cells. The chain couples TRBV30 to TRBJ2-1; TRBD2 matches at 8 bases. This sequence originates from a woman aged 25 to 39 in good health. Sequencing was performed on naive CD8+ T cells sorted from blood. This CDR3 is CAWSPSPWREDYNEQFF. Written as DNA, the CDR3 is TGTGCCTGGAGTCCCTCCCCATGGCGGGAGGACTACAATGAGCAGTTCTTC.